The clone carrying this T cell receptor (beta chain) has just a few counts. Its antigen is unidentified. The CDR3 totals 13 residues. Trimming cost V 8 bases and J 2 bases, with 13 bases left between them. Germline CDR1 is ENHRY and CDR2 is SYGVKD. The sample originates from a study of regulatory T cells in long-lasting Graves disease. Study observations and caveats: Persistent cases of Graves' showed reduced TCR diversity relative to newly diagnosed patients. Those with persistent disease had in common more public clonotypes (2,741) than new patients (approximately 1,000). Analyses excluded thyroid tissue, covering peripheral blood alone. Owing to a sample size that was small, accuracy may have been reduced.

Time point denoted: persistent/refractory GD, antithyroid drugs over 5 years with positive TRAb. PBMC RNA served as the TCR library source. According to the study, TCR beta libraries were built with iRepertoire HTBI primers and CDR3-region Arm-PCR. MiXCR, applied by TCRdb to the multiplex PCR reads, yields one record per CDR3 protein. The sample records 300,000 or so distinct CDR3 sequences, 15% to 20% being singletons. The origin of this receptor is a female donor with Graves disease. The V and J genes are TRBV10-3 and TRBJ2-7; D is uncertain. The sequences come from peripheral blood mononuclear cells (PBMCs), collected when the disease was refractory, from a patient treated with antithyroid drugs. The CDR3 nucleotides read TGTGCCATCGGCCCCGGGTCGGCCTACGAGCAGTACTTC. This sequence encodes CAIGPGSAYEQYF.